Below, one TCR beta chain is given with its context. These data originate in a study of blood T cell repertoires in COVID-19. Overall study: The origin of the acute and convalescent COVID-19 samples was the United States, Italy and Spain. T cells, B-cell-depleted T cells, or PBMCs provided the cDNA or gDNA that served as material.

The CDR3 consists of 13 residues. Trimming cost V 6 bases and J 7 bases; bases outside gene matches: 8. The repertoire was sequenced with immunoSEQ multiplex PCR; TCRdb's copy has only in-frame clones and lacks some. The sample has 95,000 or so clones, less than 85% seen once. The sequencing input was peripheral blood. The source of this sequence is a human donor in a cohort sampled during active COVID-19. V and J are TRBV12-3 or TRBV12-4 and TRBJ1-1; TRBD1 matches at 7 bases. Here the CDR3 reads CASRIRDRGEAFF. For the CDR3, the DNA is TGTGCCAGCAGGATCCGGGACAGAGGTGAAGCTTTCTTT.